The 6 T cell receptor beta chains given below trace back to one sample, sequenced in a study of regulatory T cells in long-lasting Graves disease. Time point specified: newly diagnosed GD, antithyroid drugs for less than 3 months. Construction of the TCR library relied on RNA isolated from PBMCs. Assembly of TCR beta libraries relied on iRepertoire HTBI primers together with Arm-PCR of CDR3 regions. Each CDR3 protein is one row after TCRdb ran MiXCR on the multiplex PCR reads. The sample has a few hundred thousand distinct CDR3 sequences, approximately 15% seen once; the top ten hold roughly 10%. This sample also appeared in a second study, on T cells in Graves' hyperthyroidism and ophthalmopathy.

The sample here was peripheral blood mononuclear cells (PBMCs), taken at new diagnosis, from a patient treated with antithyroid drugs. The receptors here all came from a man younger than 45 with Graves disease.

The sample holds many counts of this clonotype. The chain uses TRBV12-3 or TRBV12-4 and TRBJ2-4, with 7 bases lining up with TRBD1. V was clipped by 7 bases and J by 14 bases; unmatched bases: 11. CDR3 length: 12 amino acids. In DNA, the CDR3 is TGTGCCAGCACCGACTTCGGACAGGAGGAGTACTTC. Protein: CASTDFGQEEYF.

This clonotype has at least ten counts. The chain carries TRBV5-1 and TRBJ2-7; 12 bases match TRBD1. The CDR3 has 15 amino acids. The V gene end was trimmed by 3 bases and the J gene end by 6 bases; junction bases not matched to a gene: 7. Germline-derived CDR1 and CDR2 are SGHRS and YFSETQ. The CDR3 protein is CASSSYRDRGREQYF. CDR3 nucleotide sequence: TGCGCCAGCAGCTCCTACCGGGACAGGGGGCGCGAGCAGTACTTC.

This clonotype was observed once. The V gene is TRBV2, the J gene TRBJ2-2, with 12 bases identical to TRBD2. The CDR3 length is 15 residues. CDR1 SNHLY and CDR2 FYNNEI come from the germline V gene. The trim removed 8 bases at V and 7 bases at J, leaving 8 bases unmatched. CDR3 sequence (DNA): TGTGCCAGCCGAGAACTAGCGGGAGGCGGCGGGGAGCTGTTTTTT. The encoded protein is CASRELAGGGGELFF.

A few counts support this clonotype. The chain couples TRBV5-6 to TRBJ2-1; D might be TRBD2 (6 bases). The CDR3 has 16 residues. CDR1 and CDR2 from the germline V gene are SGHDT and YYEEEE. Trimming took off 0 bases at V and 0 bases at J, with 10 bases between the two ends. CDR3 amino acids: CASSLVGGTSYNEQFF. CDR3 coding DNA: TGTGCCAGCAGCTTGGTGGGAGGAACCTCCTACAATGAGCAGTTCTTC.

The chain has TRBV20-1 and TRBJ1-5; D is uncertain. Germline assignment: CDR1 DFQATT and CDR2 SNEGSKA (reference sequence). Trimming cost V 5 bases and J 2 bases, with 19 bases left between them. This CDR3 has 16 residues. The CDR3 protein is CSASPSVGIGNQPQHF. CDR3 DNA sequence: TGCAGTGCTTCTCCATCGGTCGGGATCGGCAATCAGCCCCAGCATTTT.

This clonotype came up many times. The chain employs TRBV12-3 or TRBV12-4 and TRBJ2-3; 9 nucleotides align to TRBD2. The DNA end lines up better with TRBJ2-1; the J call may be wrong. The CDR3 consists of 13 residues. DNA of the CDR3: TGTGCCAGCACCTCTAGCGGGATCGATGAGCAGTTCTTC. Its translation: CASTSSGIDEQFF.